Listed below are T cell receptor beta chains from one sample, sequenced in a study of blood T cell repertoires in COVID-19. Generated by immunoSEQ multiplex PCR, the TCRdb table keeps only in-frame clones and is missing some. The top ten clones hold less than 60% of a sample with about 94,000 clones, around three quarters of them seen once. The specimen was peripheral blood. Receptors originate from a human donor in a cohort sampled during active COVID-19. CDR3s include the opening cysteine and the closing phenylalanine or tryptophan. A D gene is named only where the DNA matches it firmly. Expanded clones are given a class, and other clones once, few, many or no size at all.

TRBJ2-1,-,-,TRBV30,CAWREGRNNEQFF,TGTGCCTGGAGGGAGGGCCGGAACAATGAGCAGTTCTTC
TRBJ2-7,TRBD1,-,TRBV24-1,CATSSETGYGEEQYF,TGTGCCACCAGCTCTGAGACAGGGTACGGTGAGGAGCAGTACTTC
TRBJ2-3,-,-,TRBV6-2/TRBV6-3,CASSYVGGASTDTQYF,TGTGCCAGCAGTTACGTTGGCGGAGCTAGCACAGATACGCAGTATTTT
TRBJ2-7,-,-,TRBV24-1,CATSDTGTNSYEQYF,TGTGCCACCAGTGATACCGGGACAAATTCCTACGAGCAGTACTTC
TRBJ1-4,TRBD1,-,TRBV28,CASRTGTVNEKLFF,TGTGCCAGCAGGACCGGGACAGTAAATGAAAAACTGTTTTTT
TRBJ2-5,TRBD1,once,TRBV7-3,CASSPTTGAETQYF,TGTGCCAGCAGCCCGACGACAGGGGCTGAGACCCAGTACTTC
TRBJ1-4,TRBD1,once,TRBV2,CASSELAGGRREKLFF,TGTGCCAGCAGTGAATTGGCAGGGGGCCGGAGGGAAAAACTGTTTTTT
TRBJ2-7,TRBD1,-,TRBV5-6,CASSLVGQGDYEQYF,TGTGCCAGCAGCTTGGTTGGACAGGGTGACTACGAGCAGTACTTC
TRBJ2-5,-,-,TRBV10-3,CAISETGLAHETQYF,TGTGCCATCAGTGAGACAGGGCTAGCCCACGAGACCCAGTACTTC
TRBJ1-5,TRBD1,-,TRBV6-1,CASSEFRDRPRPQHF,TGTGCCAGCAGTGAATTCCGGGACAGGCCCCGGCCCCAGCATTTT
TRBJ2-5,-,-,TRBV5-4,CASSFAVGGAGETQYF,TGTGCCAGCAGCTTTGCGGTTGGGGGGGCGGGAGAGACCCAGTACTTC
TRBJ1-4,-,-,TRBV2,CASSGGTPKTEKLFF,TGTGCCAGCAGTGGCGGGACTCCTAAGACCGAAAAACTGTTTTTT
TRBJ2-7,-,-,TRBV7-2,CASSLEMGPYEQYF,TGTGCCAGCAGCTTAGAGATGGGGCCCTACGAGCAGTACTTC
TRBJ1-1,-,-,TRBV19,CASNAVGNTEAFF,TGTGCCAGTAACGCGGTCGGGAACACTGAAGCTTTCTTT
TRBJ1-1,TRBD1,-,TRBV7-9,CASRSDRGRNTEAFF,TGTGCCAGCAGATCTGACAGGGGGAGGAACACTGAAGCTTTCTTT
TRBJ2-1,TRBD1,-,TRBV28,CASTWTGFVEQFF,TGTGCCAGCACCTGGACAGGGTTTGTTGAGCAGTTCTTC
TRBJ2-3,TRBD2,-,TRBV3-1/TRBV3-2,CASSQDSLAGAGDTQYF,TGTGCCAGCAGCCAAGATTCGCTAGCGGGAGCAGGTGATACGCAGTATTTT
TRBJ2-5,-,-,TRBV18,CASSPGQRETQYF,TGTGCCAGCTCACCAGGACAGAGAGAGACCCAGTACTTC
TRBJ2-2,-,-,TRBV11-2,CASSLQNTGELFF,TGTGCCAGCAGCTTACAAAACACCGGGGAGCTGTTTTTT
TRBJ2-7,TRBD2,-,TRBV10-1,CASSTPASGYEQYF,TGCGCCAGCAGTACCCCGGCTAGCGGCTACGAGCAGTACTTC
TRBJ1-3,TRBD1,few,TRBV5-4,CASSSGTGRNTIYF,TGTGCCAGCAGCTCGGGGACAGGTAGAAACACCATATATTTT
TRBJ2-2,TRBD2,-,TRBV6-5,CASSYSNLAGAGELFF,TGTGCCAGCAGTTACTCGAACCTAGCGGGAGCCGGGGAGCTGTTTTTT
TRBJ2-2,-,-,TRBV7-7,CASSSPGNTGELFF,TGTGCTAGCAGCTCGCCGGGGAACACCGGGGAGCTGTTTTTT
TRBJ2-2,-,-,TRBV5-6,CASSLGGRAGELFF,TGTGCCAGCAGCTTAGGAGGGCGGGCCGGGGAGCTGTTTTTT
TRBJ1-4,TRBD1,-,TRBV19,CASSILPGQPDRTNEKLFF,TGTGCCAGTAGTATCCTTCCGGGACAGCCAGACCGGACTAATGAAAAACTGTTTTTT
TRBJ2-3,-,once,TRBV9,CASSTQRSDTQYF,TGTGCCAGCAGCACCCAGCGTTCAGATACGCAGTATTTT
TRBJ2-5,TRBD2,-,TRBV7-2,CASSLTSGRAGTQYF,TGTGCCAGCAGCTTGACTAGCGGGAGGGCCGGGACCCAGTACTTC
TRBJ2-7,-,-,TRBV6-5,CASSRSKNYYEQYF,TGTGCCAGCAGCCGATCTAAAAACTACTACGAGCAGTACTTC
TRBJ2-1,-,-,TRBV19,CASSQLGTSRGSSYNEQFF,TGTGCCAGTAGTCAACTGGGCACTAGCAGAGGTAGCTCCTACAATGAGCAGTTCTTC
TRBJ2-5,TRBD1,-,TRBV29-1,CSVEGDRGRAETQYF,TGCAGCGTTGAAGGGGACAGGGGGCGCGCAGAGACCCAGTACTTC
TRBJ2-1,-,-,TRBV20-1,CSATLGGRTFF,TGCAGTGCAACCTTAGGCGGGCGGACGTTCTTC
TRBJ2-2,-,-,TRBV6-5,CASRGQRTGELFF,TGTGCCAGCAGAGGACAGCGCACCGGGGAGCTGTTTTTT
TRBJ1-2,-,-,TRBV2,CASHTGSNYGYTF,TGTGCCAGCCATACGGGAAGTAACTATGGCTACACCTTC
TRBJ2-6,-,-,TRBV18,CASSPTGYSGANVLTF,TGTGCCAGCTCACCTACAGGTTACTCTGGGGCCAACGTCCTGACTTTC
TRBJ1-2,TRBD1,-,TRBV5-6,CASSSGQGALGYTF,TGTGCCAGCAGCTCCGGACAGGGGGCGCTTGGCTACACCTTC
TRBJ1-1,TRBD1,few,TRBV19,CASSQQGARTEAFF,TGTGCCAGTAGTCAACAGGGGGCGCGGACTGAAGCTTTCTTT
TRBJ2-7,TRBD1,-,TRBV29-1,CSATGGATYEQYF,TGCAGCGCCACAGGGGGCGCAACCTACGAGCAGTACTTC
TRBJ2-1,TRBD2,-,TRBV10-2,CASMTTSGSYNEQFF,TGCGCCAGCATGACGACTAGCGGTTCCTACAATGAGCAGTTCTTC
TRBJ2-3,-,-,TRBV19,CASRPLSGGGTDTQYF,TGTGCCAGTAGACCCCTTAGCGGAGGGGGCACAGATACGCAGTATTTT
TRBJ1-2,-,-,TRBV6-1,CASSESSYNYGYTF,TGTGCCAGCAGTGAAAGCTCATATAACTATGGCTACACCTTC
TRBJ2-7,-,-,TRBV7-2,CASSLESSYEQYF,TGTGCCAGCAGCTTAGAGAGCTCCTACGAGCAGTACTTC
TRBJ2-7,TRBD2,-,TRBV13,CASSGMGAGEGPYEQYF,TGTGCCAGCAGCGGAATGGGTGCGGGGGAGGGGCCCTACGAGCAGTACTTC
TRBJ1-6,TRBD1,-,TRBV14,CASRTGKESPLHF,TGTGCCAGCAGGACAGGGAAGGAGTCACCCCTCCACTTT
TRBJ2-1,-,-,TRBV7-2,CASSLDISINEQFF,TGTGCCAGCAGCTTAGATATTAGTATCAATGAGCAGTTCTTC
TRBJ1-1,TRBD1,-,TRBV6-5,CASSNRGLGAFF,TGTGCCAGCAGCAACAGGGGGCTCGGAGCTTTCTTT
TRBJ2-1,-,-,TRBV11-2,CASSLALGRGAPFF,TGTGCCAGCAGCTTAGCGTTGGGCAGGGGAGCCCCCTTCTTC
TRBJ2-3,TRBD2,-,TRBV30,CAWSELAGGADTQYF,TGTGCCTGGAGTGAGCTAGCGGGGGGCGCAGATACGCAGTATTTT
TRBJ1-3,-,-,TRBV3-1/TRBV3-2,CASRTGGDTGNTIYF,TGTGCCAGCAGAACGGGAGGGGACACCGGAAACACCATATATTTT
TRBJ2-1,-,-,TRBV5-4,CASSRGGSSYNEQFF,TGTGCCAGCAGCCGCGGCGGGTCCTCCTACAATGAGCAGTTCTTC
TRBJ2-1,TRBD2,-,TRBV10-3,CAIGGGLTSGSVDEQFF,TGTGCCATCGGGGGGGGGTTGACTAGCGGGAGTGTTGATGAGCAGTTCTTC
TRBJ1-1,-,-,TRBV7-9,CASSLLANTEAFF,TGTGCCAGCAGCTTATTAGCGAACACTGAAGCTTTCTTT
TRBJ2-3,-,-,TRBV30,CAWSDPGSTDTQYF,TGTGCCTGGAGTGACCCGGGTAGCACAGATACGCAGTATTTT
TRBJ2-7,-,-,TRBV29-1,CSVDRGYEQYF,TGCAGCGTTGACAGGGGATACGAGCAGTACTTC
TRBJ2-7,TRBD1,-,TRBV2,CATTQDRVAYEQYF,TGTGCCACAACCCAGGACAGGGTTGCCTACGAGCAGTACTTC
TRBJ2-2,-,-,TRBV7-8,CASSLAGGTGELFF,TGTGCCAGCAGCTTAGCAGGCGGGACCGGGGAGCTGTTTTTT
TRBJ2-5,-,-,TRBV28,CASSYLGAGGPLETQYF,TGTGCCAGCAGTTATCTCGGTGCGGGTGGGCCCCTAGAGACCCAGTACTTC
TRBJ2-3,TRBD2,-,TRBV28,CASSLVRAGGTDTQYF,TGTGCCAGCAGTTTAGTGAGAGCGGGAGGGACAGATACGCAGTATTTT
TRBJ2-5,TRBD2,-,TRBV4-2,CASSPRWTSGDGETQYF,TGTGCCAGCAGCCCCCGGTGGACTAGCGGGGATGGAGAGACCCAGTACTTC
TRBJ1-5,TRBD1,-,TRBV28,CASRGNRGPSNQPQHF,TGTGCCAGCAGGGGCAACAGGGGTCCTAGCAATCAGCCCCAGCATTTT